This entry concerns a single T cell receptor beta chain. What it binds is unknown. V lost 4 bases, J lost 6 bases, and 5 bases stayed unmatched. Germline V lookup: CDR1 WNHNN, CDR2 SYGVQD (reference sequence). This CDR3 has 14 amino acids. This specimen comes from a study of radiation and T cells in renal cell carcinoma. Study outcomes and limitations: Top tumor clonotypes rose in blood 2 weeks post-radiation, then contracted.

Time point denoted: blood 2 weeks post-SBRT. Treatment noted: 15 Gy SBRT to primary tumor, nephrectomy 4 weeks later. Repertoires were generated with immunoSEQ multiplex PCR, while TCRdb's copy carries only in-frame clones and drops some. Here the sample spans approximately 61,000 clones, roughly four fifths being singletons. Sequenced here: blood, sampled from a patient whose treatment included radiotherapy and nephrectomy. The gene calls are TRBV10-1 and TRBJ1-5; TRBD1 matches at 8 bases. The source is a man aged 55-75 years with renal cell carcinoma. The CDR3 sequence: CASSANRGGQPQHF. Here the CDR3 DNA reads TGCGCCAGCAGTGCAAACAGGGGGGGTCAGCCCCAGCATTTT.